This T cell receptor beta chain is from a study of T cells in Graves' hyperthyroidism and ophthalmopathy. Findings of the study overall: Blood also showed most of the thyroid clonotypes that were expanded above 0.001.

The investigators amplified TCR beta CDR3 regions from RNA transcripts. The primer set for the first-round RT-PCR of the TCR CDR3 was HTBI. TCRdb ran MiXCR on the multiplex PCR reads and lists one entry per CDR3 protein. The data show 300,000 to 350,000 distinct CDR3 sequences, 18% seen once. This clonotype was seen at least ten times. Its antigen is not known. Sequencing was done on a sample of blood. This TCR came from a woman aged 40 to 50 with Graves' ophthalmopathy.

CDR3 bases: TGTGCCAGCAGTTATAACAGGGGGCGCGTGGGGAACACTGAAGCTTTCTTT. Translated: CASSYNRGRVGNTEAFF. The V and J genes are TRBV6-2 or TRBV6-3 and TRBJ1-1; 9 nucleotides match TRBD1. Germline CDR1 and CDR2: MNHEY and SVGEGT. The J segment lost 1 base and the V segment lost 3 bases, leaving 9 bases of the junction unmatched. The CDR3 covers 17 residues.